This TCR beta chain was recorded in a study of T cell repertoires in cytomegalovirus infection. On the study more broadly: Indicated by public TCR beta signatures were CMV infection and matching HLA type.

This CDR3 region has 15 residues. Germline CDR1 and CDR2: SGHVS and FNYEAQ. V was trimmed by 5 bases and J by 1 base, leaving 14 bases between them. Study-wide results and limits: The cumulative frequency of public TCR beta families distinguished individuals who carried CMV together with the relevant HLA. Predominance within the ex vivo response was attributable to HLA-C-restricted CMV-specific TCR beta clonotypes.

About this clonotype itself: Its antigen is not known.

TCRdb used MiXCR to reprocess the reads, holding one entry per CDR3 protein. The table has 200,000 to 250,000 distinct CDR3 sequences, over 20% seen once. The sample was CD8+ T cells from PBMCs. This chain joins TRBV7-6 and TRBJ1-1, with a weak D call TRBD1 (5 bases). The origin of this receptor is a human donor in good health (CMV status not recorded). Some clones in this sample may be carry-over from other donors' samples. This chain's CDR3 is CASSREGQKNTEAFF. Written as DNA, the CDR3 is TGTGCCAGCAGCAGAGAGGGGCAGAAGAACACTGAAGCTTTCTTT.